Here is one T cell receptor beta chain with its context. Its cognate antigen is unknown. This CDR3 is also generated by other DNA sequences in the sample. This sample was taken from a study of shared clonotypes between healthy human individuals. There are 14 residues in the CDR3. Germline CDR1 and CDR2: ENHRY and SYGVKD. V lost 0 bases and J lost 3, with 9 bases in between. Study-level findings and limits: Clonotypes shared by all four donors outscored non-shared clonotypes in generation probability. Estimated clonotype richness was generally higher in naive than memory subsets.

The assay used deep level. Sequenced by immunoSEQ multiplex PCR; TCRdb stores in-frame clones only, minus some. The sample carries some 2,100,000 clones, approximately 94% recorded once. The TCR originated in a man between 18 and 35 years old in good health. The chain combines TRBV10-3 with TRBJ2-7; D might be TRBD1 (5 bases). Source material: naive CD4+ T cells sorted from blood. The sample's subset: CD45RA+ positively selected. The CDR3 DNA follows: TGTGCCATCAGTGAGTCCGTCCAGGGCTACGAGCAGTACTTC. It codes for CAISESVQGYEQYF.